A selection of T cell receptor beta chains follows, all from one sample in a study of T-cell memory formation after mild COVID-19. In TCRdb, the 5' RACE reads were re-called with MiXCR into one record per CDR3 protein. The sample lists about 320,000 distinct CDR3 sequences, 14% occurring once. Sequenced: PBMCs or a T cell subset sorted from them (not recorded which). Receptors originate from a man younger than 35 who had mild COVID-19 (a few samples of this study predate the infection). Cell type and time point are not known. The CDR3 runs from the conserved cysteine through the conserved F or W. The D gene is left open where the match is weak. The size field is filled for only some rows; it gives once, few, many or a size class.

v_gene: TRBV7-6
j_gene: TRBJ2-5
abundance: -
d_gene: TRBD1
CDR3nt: TGTGCCAGCAGCTTTTGGACAGGGGGCAGTGAGACCCAGTACTTC
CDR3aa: CASSFWTGGSETQYF

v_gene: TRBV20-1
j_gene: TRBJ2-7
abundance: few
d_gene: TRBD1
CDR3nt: TGCAGTGTTCCGGGACAGGGTCCCTATGAGCAGTACTTC
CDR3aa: CSVPGQGPYEQYF

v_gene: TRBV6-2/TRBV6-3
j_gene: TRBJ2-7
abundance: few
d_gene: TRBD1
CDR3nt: TGTGCCAGCAGTCCTACAGAGGGACAGAGCTACGAGCAGTACTTC
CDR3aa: CASSPTEGQSYEQYF

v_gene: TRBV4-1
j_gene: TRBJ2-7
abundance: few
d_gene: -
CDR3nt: TGCGCCAGCAGCCCGGGACTCCTCTCCTACGAGCAGTACTTC
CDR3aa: CASSPGLLSYEQYF

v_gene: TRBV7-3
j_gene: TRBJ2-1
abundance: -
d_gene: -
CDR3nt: TGTGCCAGCAGCTTAGCTCCCCGATTTGCGGGGAACAATGAGCAGTTCTTC
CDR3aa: CASSLAPRFAGNNEQFF

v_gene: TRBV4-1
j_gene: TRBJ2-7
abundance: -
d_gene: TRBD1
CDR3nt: TGCGCCAGCAGCCAAGTGGAGACAGGGACCTACGAGCAGTACTTC
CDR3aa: CASSQVETGTYEQYF

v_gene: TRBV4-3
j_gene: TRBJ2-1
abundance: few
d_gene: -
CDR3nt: TGCGCCAGCAGCCACCAGGGCTACAATGAGCAGTTCTTC
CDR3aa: CASSHQGYNEQFF

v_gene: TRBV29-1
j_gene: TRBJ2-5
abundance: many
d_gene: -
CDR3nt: TGCAGCGTTGGCCAAGAGACCCAGTACTTC
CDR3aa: CSVGQETQYF

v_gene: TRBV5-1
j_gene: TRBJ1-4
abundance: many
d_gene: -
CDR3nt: TGCGCCAGCAGCTTCTTTCCCGGTGAGGATGAAAAACTGTTTTTT
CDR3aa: CASSFFPGEDEKLFF

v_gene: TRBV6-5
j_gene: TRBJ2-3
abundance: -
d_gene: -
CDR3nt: TGTGCCAGCAGTGCGCAGGGTCGGTTCACAGATACGCAGTATTTT
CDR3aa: CASSAQGRFTDTQYF

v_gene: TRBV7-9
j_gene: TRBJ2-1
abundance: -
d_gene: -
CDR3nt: TGTGCCAGCAGCGGAAGACGCATGGGTCGGGATGAGCAGTTCTTC
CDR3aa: CASSGRRMGRDEQFF

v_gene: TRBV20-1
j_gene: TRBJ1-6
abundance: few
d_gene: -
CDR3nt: TGCAGTGCTAGAACCTATTGGGAGGGCTCCTATAATTCACCCCTCCACTTT
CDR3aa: CSARTYWEGSYNSPLHF

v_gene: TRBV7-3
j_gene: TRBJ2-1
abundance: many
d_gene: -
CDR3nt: TGTGCCAGCAGCCCCGGGGGCTCGAATCGGAATGAGCAGTTCTTC
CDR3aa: CASSPGGSNRNEQFF

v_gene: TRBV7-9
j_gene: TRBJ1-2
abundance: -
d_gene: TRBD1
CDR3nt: TGTGCCAGCAGCCCGGGGACAGGGGTCGGCTACACCTTC
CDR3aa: CASSPGTGVGYTF

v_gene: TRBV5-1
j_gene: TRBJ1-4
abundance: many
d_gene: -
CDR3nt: TGCGCCAGCAGCTTGGACAGGACAACAACTAATGAAAAACTGTTTTTT
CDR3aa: CASSLDRTTTNEKLFF

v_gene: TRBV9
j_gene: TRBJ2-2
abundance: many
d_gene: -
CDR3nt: TGTGCCAGCAGCGTAGATTGGACACCGAACACCGGGGAGCTGTTTTTT
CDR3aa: CASSVDWTPNTGELFF

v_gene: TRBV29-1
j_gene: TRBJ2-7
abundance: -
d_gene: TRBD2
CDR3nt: TGCAGCGTTGAAGACGGACTAGCGGGCTACGAGCAGTACTTC
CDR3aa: CSVEDGLAGYEQYF

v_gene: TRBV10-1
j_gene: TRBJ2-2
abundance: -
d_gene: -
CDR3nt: TGCGCCAGCAGTGAGGCCGGGGCCACCGGGGAGCTGTTTTTT
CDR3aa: CASSEAGATGELFF

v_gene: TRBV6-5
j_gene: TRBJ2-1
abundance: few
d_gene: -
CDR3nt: TGTGCCAGCAGCCCCGGGACCCGAGCCTACAATGAGCAGTTCTTC
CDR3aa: CASSPGTRAYNEQFF

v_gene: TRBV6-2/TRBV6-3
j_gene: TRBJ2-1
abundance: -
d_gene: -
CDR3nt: TGTGCCAGCAGTTTCGGACAGTATGAGCAGTTCTTC
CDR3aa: CASSFGQYEQFF

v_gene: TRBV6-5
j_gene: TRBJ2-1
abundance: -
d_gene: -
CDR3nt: TGTGCCAGCAGCCGGACTCAACCCTACAATGAGCAGTTCTTC
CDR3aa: CASSRTQPYNEQFF

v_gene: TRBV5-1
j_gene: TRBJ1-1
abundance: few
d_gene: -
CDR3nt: TGCGCCAGCAGCTTAAGTTTGCGGGTGGAGCGACGGTCGAACACTGAAGCTTTCTTT
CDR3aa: CASSLSLRVERRSNTEAFF

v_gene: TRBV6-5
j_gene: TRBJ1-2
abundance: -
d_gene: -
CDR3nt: TGTGCCAGCAGTTACGACAGAGCTAACTATGGCTACACCTTC
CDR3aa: CASSYDRANYGYTF

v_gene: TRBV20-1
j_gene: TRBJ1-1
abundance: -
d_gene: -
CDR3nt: TGCAGTGCTAGAAGGCAGGGAAAGGCTTTCTTT
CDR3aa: CSARRQGKAFF

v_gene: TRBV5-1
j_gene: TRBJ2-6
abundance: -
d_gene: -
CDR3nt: TGCGCCAGCAGCGCCGACGGGAACTCTGGGGCCAACGTCCTGACTTTC
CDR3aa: CASSADGNSGANVLTF

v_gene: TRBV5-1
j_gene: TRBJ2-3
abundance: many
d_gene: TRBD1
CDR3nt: TGCGCCAGCAGGCGCCGAACAGGGGATGCAGATACGCAGTATTTT
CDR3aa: CASRRRTGDADTQYF

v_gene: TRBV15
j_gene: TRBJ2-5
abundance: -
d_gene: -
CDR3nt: TGTGCCACCAGCAGAGATGGTCACCTCCAAGAGACCCAGTACTTC
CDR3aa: CATSRDGHLQETQYF

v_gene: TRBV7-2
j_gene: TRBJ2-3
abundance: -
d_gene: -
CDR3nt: TGTGCCAGCAGCTTATTCGTGGAACCTAGCACAGATACGCAGTATTTT
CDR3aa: CASSLFVEPSTDTQYF

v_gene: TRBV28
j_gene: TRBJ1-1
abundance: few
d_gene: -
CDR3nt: TGTGCCAGCAGTGCTCCCACAGGGTCGAACACTGAAGCTTTCTTT
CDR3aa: CASSAPTGSNTEAFF

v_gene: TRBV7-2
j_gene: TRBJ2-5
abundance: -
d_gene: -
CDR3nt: TGTGCCAGCAGCTTAAGCCTGAGTAAAGAGACCCAGTACTTC
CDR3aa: CASSLSLSKETQYF

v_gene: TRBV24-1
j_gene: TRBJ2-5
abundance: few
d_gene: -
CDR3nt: TGTGCCACCAGTGATGGACGGTTTCCGGGGGAGACCCAGTACTTC
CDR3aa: CATSDGRFPGETQYF

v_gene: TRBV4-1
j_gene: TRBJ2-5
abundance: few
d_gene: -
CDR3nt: TGCGCCAGCAGCCAAGTCTTACAGGGAGGGTACCAAGAGACCCAGTACTTC
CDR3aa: CASSQVLQGGYQETQYF

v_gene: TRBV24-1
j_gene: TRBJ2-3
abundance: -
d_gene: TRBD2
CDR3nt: TGTGCCACCGCTCCTAGCGGAACAGATACGCAGTATTTT
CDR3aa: CATAPSGTDTQYF

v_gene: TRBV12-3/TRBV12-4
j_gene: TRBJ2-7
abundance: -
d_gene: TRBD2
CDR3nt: TGTGCCAGCAGTTGGGCTAGCGGGGGGTACGAGCAGTACTTC
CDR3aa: CASSWASGGYEQYF

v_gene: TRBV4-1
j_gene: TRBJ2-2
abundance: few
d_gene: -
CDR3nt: TGCGCCAGCAGCCAAGCGGGAATAAGGGGCGGGGAGCTGTTTTTT
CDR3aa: CASSQAGIRGGELFF

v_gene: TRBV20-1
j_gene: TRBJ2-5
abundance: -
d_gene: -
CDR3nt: TGCAGTGCTAGTAGGGGGGGCCAAGAGACCCAGTACTTC
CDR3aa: CSASRGGQETQYF

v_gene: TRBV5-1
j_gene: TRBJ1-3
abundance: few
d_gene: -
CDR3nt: TGCGCCACCGGGTCCTCTGGAAACACCATATATTTT
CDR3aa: CATGSSGNTIYF